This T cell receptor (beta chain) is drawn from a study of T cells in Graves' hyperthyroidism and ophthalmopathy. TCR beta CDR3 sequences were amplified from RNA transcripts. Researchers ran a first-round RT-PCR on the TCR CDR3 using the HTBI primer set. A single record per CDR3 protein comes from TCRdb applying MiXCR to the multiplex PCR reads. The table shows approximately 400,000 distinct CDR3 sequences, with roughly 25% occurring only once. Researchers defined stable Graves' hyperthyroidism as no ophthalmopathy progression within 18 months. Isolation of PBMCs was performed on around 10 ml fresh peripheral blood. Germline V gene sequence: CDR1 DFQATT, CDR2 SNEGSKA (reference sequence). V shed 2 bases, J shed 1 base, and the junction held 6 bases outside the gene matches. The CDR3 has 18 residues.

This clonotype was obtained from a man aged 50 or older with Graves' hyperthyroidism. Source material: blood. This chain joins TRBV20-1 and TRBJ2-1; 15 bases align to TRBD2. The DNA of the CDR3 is TGCAGTGCTAGAAGGGGGGGACTAGCGGGAGGTTCCTACAATGAGCAGTTCTTC. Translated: CSARRGGLAGGSYNEQFF.